This is a list of T cell receptor beta chains from one sample in a study of blood T cell repertoires in COVID-19. Assay used: immunoSEQ multiplex PCR; TCRdb lists only in-frame clones, some missing. The repertoire has about 120,000 clones, about four fifths of them found once; the top ten carry around 4.1%. Specimen: peripheral blood. The source of these receptors is a woman aged 80 or older with acute or convalescent COVID-19. CDR3s include the opening cysteine and the closing phenylalanine or tryptophan. Fields, in order: clone size, D gene, J gene, V gene, CDR3 protein, CDR3 DNA. D genes are given only for firm matches. For some rows the clone size is stated as once, few or many, or as a class when expanded; others skip it.

size: .; D: .; J: TRBJ2-5; V: TRBV5-4; CDR3: CASSLTGDETQYF; DNA: TGTGCCAGCAGCTTGACGGGAGATGAGACCCAGTACTTC
size: .; D: .; J: TRBJ2-5; V: TRBV29-1; CDR3: CSVVEGQETQYF; DNA: TGCAGCGTTGTTGAGGGACAAGAGACCCAGTACTTC
size: .; D: .; J: TRBJ1-2; V: TRBV2; CDR3: CASNPLQAGYTF; DNA: TGTGCCAGCAATCCCCTACAGGCTGGCTACACCTTC
size: .; D: TRBD1; J: TRBJ1-2; V: TRBV29-1; CDR3: CSVEDPETGGAGYTF; DNA: TGCAGCGTTGAAGACCCGGAGACAGGGGGCGCGGGCTACACCTTC
size: .; D: .; J: TRBJ2-7; V: TRBV5-4; CDR3: CASSVGGGTLHYEQYF; DNA: TGTGCCAGCAGCGTGGGGGGCGGGACGCTACACTACGAGCAGTACTTC
size: .; D: TRBD1; J: TRBJ1-3; V: TRBV9; CDR3: CATGTGGGNTIYF; DNA: TGTGCCACCGGGACAGGGGGTGGAAACACCATATATTTT
size: .; D: TRBD1; J: TRBJ1-5; V: TRBV7-9; CDR3: CASSFGTGGNQPQHF; DNA: TGTGCCAGCAGCTTTGGGACAGGGGGAAATCAGCCCCAGCATTTT
size: .; D: TRBD2; J: TRBJ2-1; V: TRBV5-6; CDR3: CASSLEGLAGYNEQFF; DNA: TGTGCCAGCAGCTTGGAGGGTCTAGCGGGTTACAATGAGCAGTTCTTC
size: .; D: .; J: TRBJ1-5; V: TRBV11-2; CDR3: CASSLDRSQPQHF; DNA: TGTGCCAGCAGCTTAGATAGGAGTCAGCCCCAGCATTTT
size: once; D: TRBD2; J: TRBJ2-5; V: TRBV5-8; CDR3: CASSLLSSGDLTKGETQYF; DNA: TGTGCCAGCAGCTTGTTGTCTAGCGGGGACTTGACGAAGGGGGAGACCCAGTACTTC
size: .; D: TRBD1; J: TRBJ1-6; V: TRBV28; CDR3: CASSFAGGGYNSPLHF; DNA: TGTGCCAGCAGTTTTGCAGGGGGCGGGTATAATTCACCCCTCCACTTT
size: few; D: .; J: TRBJ1-6; V: TRBV27; CDR3: CASSVRGSNSPLHF; DNA: TGTGCCAGCAGCGTCAGGGGCAGCAATTCACCCCTCCACTTT
size: .; D: .; J: TRBJ2-1; V: TRBV5-1; CDR3: CASSLLDAGEQFF; DNA: TGCGCCAGCAGCCTCCTCGACGCGGGAGAGCAGTTCTTC
size: .; D: TRBD1; J: TRBJ2-1; V: TRBV16; CDR3: CASSPPGTGVPYNEQFF; DNA: TGTGCCAGCAGCCCTCCGGGGACAGGGGTGCCGTACAATGAGCAGTTCTTC
size: .; D: .; J: TRBJ2-2; V: TRBV6-1; CDR3: CASSERGGELFF; DNA: TGTGCCAGCAGTGAACGAGGCGGGGAGCTGTTTTTT
size: few; D: .; J: TRBJ2-7; V: TRBV7-9; CDR3: CASSLAPETNSYEQYF; DNA: TGTGCCAGCAGCTTAGCGCCCGAGACTAACTCCTACGAGCAGTACTTC
size: .; D: TRBD1; J: TRBJ1-1; V: TRBV10-3; CDR3: CAISAGTVNTEAFF; DNA: TGTGCCATCAGTGCCGGGACAGTGAACACTGAAGCTTTCTTT
size: few; D: .; J: TRBJ1-1; V: TRBV3-1/TRBV3-2; CDR3: CASSHNPGAGTEAFF; DNA: TGTGCCAGCAGCCACAACCCAGGGGCGGGCACTGAAGCTTTCTTT
size: .; D: .; J: TRBJ2-1; V: TRBV28; CDR3: CASSLGGSHNEQFF; DNA: TGTGCCAGCAGTTTAGGGGGGAGCCACAATGAGCAGTTCTTC
size: .; D: .; J: TRBJ2-7; V: TRBV11-2; CDR3: CASSLARGFGEQYF; DNA: TGTGCCAGCAGCTTAGCGAGAGGATTTGGCGAGCAGTACTTC
size: .; D: .; J: TRBJ1-5; V: TRBV28; CDR3: CASSLLQGSGQPQHF; DNA: TGTGCCAGCAGTTTACTCCAGGGGTCCGGTCAGCCCCAGCATTTT
size: once; D: TRBD1; J: TRBJ1-4; V: TRBV6-6; CDR3: CASRNRQGNEKLFF; DNA: TGTGCCAGCAGGAACCGACAGGGTAATGAAAAACTGTTTTTT
size: .; D: .; J: TRBJ2-1; V: TRBV4-3; CDR3: CASSQDPIRERVVGEQFF; DNA: TGCGCCAGCAGCCAGGACCCTATTCGGGAGCGCGTGGTCGGTGAGCAGTTCTTC
size: .; D: .; J: TRBJ1-2; V: TRBV28; CDR3: CASSSAGGLGYTF; DNA: TGTGCCAGCTCCTCCGCGGGGGGTTTGGGCTACACCTTC
size: few; D: TRBD2; J: TRBJ2-1; V: TRBV7-9; CDR3: CASSRLTSASYNEQFF; DNA: TGTGCCAGCAGCCGCCTGACTAGCGCTTCCTACAATGAGCAGTTCTTC
size: .; D: .; J: TRBJ2-5; V: TRBV19; CDR3: CASSVQGVQETQYF; DNA: TGTGCCAGTAGTGTACAGGGAGTCCAAGAGACCCAGTACTTC
size: .; D: .; J: TRBJ1-1; V: TRBV21-1; CDR3: CASSARRGNTEAFF; DNA: TGTGCCAGCAGCGCCCGGAGAGGGAACACTGAAGCTTTCTTT
size: .; D: .; J: TRBJ1-2; V: TRBV18; CDR3: CASSPEGLGGSYGYTF; DNA: TGTGCCAGCTCACCAGAAGGACTCGGAGGCAGCTATGGCTACACCTTC
size: .; D: .; J: TRBJ2-1; V: TRBV11-3; CDR3: CASSTARGISSYNEQFF; DNA: TGTGCCAGCAGCACCGCCCGGGGGATCAGCTCCTACAATGAGCAGTTCTTC
size: .; D: .; J: TRBJ2-5; V: TRBV2; CDR3: CASNRVGETQYF; DNA: TGTGCCAGCAACAGGGTCGGAGAGACCCAGTACTTC
size: once; D: .; J: TRBJ1-2; V: TRBV5-6; CDR3: CASSFRGTGNYGYTF; DNA: TGTGCCAGCAGCTTTAGAGGAACAGGGAACTATGGCTACACCTTC
size: .; D: TRBD1; J: TRBJ1-5; V: TRBV15; CDR3: CATSNIRGVNQPQHF; DNA: TGTGCCACCAGCAATATCAGGGGGGTCAATCAGCCCCAGCATTTT
size: .; D: TRBD1; J: TRBJ2-7; V: TRBV9; CDR3: CASSVGQGGTYEQYF; DNA: TGTGCCAGCAGCGTGGGACAGGGGGGCACCTACGAGCAGTACTTC
size: .; D: .; J: TRBJ1-2; V: TRBV7-2; CDR3: CASSLARGQYYGYTF; DNA: TGTGCCAGCAGCTTGGCCAGGGGCCAGTACTATGGCTACACCTTC
size: .; D: .; J: TRBJ2-1; V: TRBV5-1; CDR3: CASSLSGPNEQFF; DNA: TGCGCCAGCAGCTTGTCAGGGCCCAATGAGCAGTTCTTC
size: .; D: .; J: TRBJ2-1; V: TRBV3-1/TRBV3-2; CDR3: CASSQDAASGNEQFF; DNA: TGTGCCAGCAGCCAAGATGCGGCCTCGGGGAATGAGCAGTTCTTC
size: few; D: TRBD2; J: TRBJ2-3; V: TRBV5-4; CDR3: CASSPIAGGVTDTQYF; DNA: TGTGCCAGCAGCCCAATAGCGGGGGGGGTCACAGATACGCAGTATTTT
size: once; D: .; J: TRBJ2-1; V: TRBV5-6; CDR3: CASSSDLLLRWNEQFF; DNA: TGTGCCAGCAGCTCAGACTTGCTACTAAGGTGGAATGAGCAGTTCTTC
size: .; D: TRBD1; J: TRBJ2-5; V: TRBV7-2; CDR3: CASSLVQGAQETQYF; DNA: TGTGCCAGCAGCTTAGTACAGGGGGCCCAAGAGACCCAGTACTTC
size: .; D: TRBD1; J: TRBJ1-1; V: TRBV18; CDR3: CASSPQDRGRNTEAFF; DNA: TGTGCCAGCTCACCCCAGGACAGGGGCCGAAACACTGAAGCTTTCTTT
size: once; D: TRBD1; J: TRBJ1-2; V: TRBV7-2; CDR3: CASSLQGARGYTF; DNA: TGTGCCAGCAGCTTACAGGGGGCGAGAGGCTACACCTTC
size: .; D: .; J: TRBJ1-5; V: TRBV28; CDR3: CASSLGSSYSNQPQHF; DNA: TGTGCCAGCAGTTTAGGGAGTAGCTATAGCAATCAGCCCCAGCATTTT
size: .; D: TRBD2; J: TRBJ2-1; V: TRBV6-5; CDR3: CASSPSGGLYNEQFF; DNA: TGTGCCAGCAGCCCCAGCGGGGGGCTCTACAATGAGCAGTTCTTC
size: .; D: TRBD1; J: TRBJ2-1; V: TRBV29-1; CDR3: CSVVPDRAYNEQFF; DNA: TGCAGCGTTGTCCCGGACAGGGCATACAATGAGCAGTTCTTC
size: .; D: .; J: TRBJ2-2; V: TRBV5-1; CDR3: CASSSGQNTGELFF; DNA: TGCGCCAGCAGCTCGGGACAGAACACCGGGGAGCTGTTTTTT
size: .; D: .; J: TRBJ2-3; V: TRBV21-1; CDR3: CASRGSFRDRRADTQYF; DNA: TGTGCCAGCAGGGGCTCTTTCCGGGACAGACGTGCTGATACGCAGTATTTT
size: few; D: .; J: TRBJ1-6; V: TRBV5-1; CDR3: CASSLGQGSYNSPLHF; DNA: TGCGCCAGCAGCTTGGGTCAGGGCTCCTATAATTCACCCCTCCACTTT
size: once; D: .; J: TRBJ1-5; V: TRBV19; CDR3: CASGRWTADNQPQHF; DNA: TGTGCCAGTGGTAGATGGACAGCCGATAATCAGCCCCAGCATTTT
size: .; D: .; J: TRBJ2-1; V: TRBV5-1; CDR3: CASEDTSSYNEQFF; DNA: TGCGCCAGCGAGGATACTAGCTCCTACAATGAGCAGTTCTTC
size: .; D: TRBD1; J: TRBJ1-2; V: TRBV5-6; CDR3: CASSLETGAYGYTF; DNA: TGTGCCAGCAGCTTGGAGACAGGGGCCTATGGCTACACCTTC
size: .; D: TRBD1; J: TRBJ1-1; V: TRBV4-2; CDR3: CASSQVGTEHPTPEAFF; DNA: TGTGCCAGCAGCCAAGTCGGGACAGAACACCCAACTCCTGAAGCTTTCTTT
size: .; D: TRBD2; J: TRBJ2-7; V: TRBV7-2; CDR3: CASSSLADEQYF; DNA: TGTGCCAGCAGCTCCCTAGCGGACGAGCAGTACTTC
size: .; D: TRBD1; J: TRBJ2-2; V: TRBV7-2; CDR3: CASSPSRQGRLFF; DNA: TGTGCCAGCAGCCCAAGCCGACAGGGAAGGCTGTTTTTT
size: .; D: TRBD1; J: TRBJ1-2; V: TRBV19; CDR3: CASSKLGQRSDGYTF; DNA: TGTGCCAGTAGTAAATTGGGACAGAGGTCTGACGGCTACACCTTC
size: .; D: TRBD2; J: TRBJ2-7; V: TRBV4-2; CDR3: CASSQDHLTSASSYEQYF; DNA: TGTGCCAGCAGCCAAGATCATTTGACTAGCGCTAGCTCCTACGAGCAGTACTTC
size: .; D: TRBD1; J: TRBJ2-7; V: TRBV11-3; CDR3: CASSPGIGTDYEQYF; DNA: TGTGCCAGCAGCCCCGGTATTGGGACAGACTACGAGCAGTACTTC